This TCR beta chain originates from a study of T cell changes during pregnancy in multiple sclerosis. This clone was found once. Clones were sequenced by immunoSEQ multiplex PCR, and TCRdb holds only the in-frame ones, with some missing. The sample lists some 100,000 clones; about 91% were seen once. V was pared by 0 bases and J by 4 bases, with 9 bases between. CDR1 SNHLY and CDR2 FYNNEI come from the germline V gene. CDR3 length: 14 amino acids. The source was peripheral blood, collected in the second trimester of pregnancy. The sequence was obtained from a female donor with multiple sclerosis, enrolled in a pregnancy study. The chain joins TRBV2 to TRBJ1-1, with D hard to call. The CDR3 loop reads CASSEAIRGTEAFF. The CDR3, as DNA: TGTGCCAGCAGTGAAGCTATCCGGGGCACTGAAGCTTTCTTT.